The T cell receptor beta chain under discussion was sequenced for a study of CD8 T cells in ankylosing spondylitis. TCRdb processed the 5' RACE reads anew with MiXCR; each CDR3 protein has one entry. The data contain about 360,000 distinct CDR3 sequences, roughly 20% of them seen just once; the ten biggest clones take up approximately 14%. The germline V gene encodes CDR1 SGDLS and CDR2 YYNGEE. This CDR3 region has 15 residues. V was pared by 0 bases and J by 6 bases, with 16 bases between. This clonotype came up a few times. The sample consisted of blood, either unsorted or a sorted T cell fraction (not recorded which). The receptor was isolated from a male donor with ankylosing spondylitis or in good health (not recorded which). The chain combines TRBV9 with TRBJ2-7, with a possible D match to TRBD2 (6 bases). The CDR3 here is CASSVEGGATGEQYF. As DNA, the CDR3 is TGTGCCAGCAGCGTAGAAGGCGGGGCGACCGGCGAGCAGTACTTC.